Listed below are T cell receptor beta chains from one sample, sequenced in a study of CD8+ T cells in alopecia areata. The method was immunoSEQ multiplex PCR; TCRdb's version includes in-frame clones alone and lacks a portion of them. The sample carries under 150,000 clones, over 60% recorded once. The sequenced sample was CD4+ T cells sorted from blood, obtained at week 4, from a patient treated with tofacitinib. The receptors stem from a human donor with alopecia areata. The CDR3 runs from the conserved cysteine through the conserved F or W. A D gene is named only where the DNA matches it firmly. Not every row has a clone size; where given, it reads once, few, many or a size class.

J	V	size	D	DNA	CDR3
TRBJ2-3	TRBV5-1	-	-	TGCGCCAGCAGCCGGTTCGCCAGCACAGATACGCAGTATTTT	CASSRFASTDTQYF
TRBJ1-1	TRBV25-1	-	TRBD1	TGTGCCAGCAGTGAAGGGGACAGAGATAACACTGAAGCTTTCTTT	CASSEGDRDNTEAFF
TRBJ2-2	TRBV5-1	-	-	TGCGCCAGCAGCCTAGCGCAAAGCGGCGGGGAGCTGTTTTTT	CASSLAQSGGELFF
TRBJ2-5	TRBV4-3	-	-	TGCGCCAGCAGCCAAGATCACCTGAGGGGGGAGACCCAGTACTTC	CASSQDHLRGETQYF
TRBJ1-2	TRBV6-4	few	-	TGTGCCAGCAGGCGGGCCACTTCTCCTAACTATGGCTACACCTTC	CASRRATSPNYGYTF
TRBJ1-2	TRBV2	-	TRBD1	TGTGCCAGCAGTGACAGGGGGCTAGGCGGCTACACCTTC	CASSDRGLGGYTF
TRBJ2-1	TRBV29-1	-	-	TGCAGCGTTGCCTTTGGGGCGAGCTCCTACAATGAGCAGTTCTTC	CSVAFGASSYNEQFF
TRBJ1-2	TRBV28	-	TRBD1	TGTGCCAGCAGTTATGGACAGGGGCACTATGGCTACACCTTC	CASSYGQGHYGYTF
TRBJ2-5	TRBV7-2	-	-	TGTGCCAGCAGCCCAGGACGGGGACCCGAGACCCAGTACTTC	CASSPGRGPETQYF
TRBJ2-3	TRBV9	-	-	TGTGCCAGCAGCGTAGAAGTCAATCCCACAGATACGCAGTATTTT	CASSVEVNPTDTQYF
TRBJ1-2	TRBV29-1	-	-	TGCAGCGTTGACGAGGGGTGGTATGGCTACACCTTC	CSVDEGWYGYTF
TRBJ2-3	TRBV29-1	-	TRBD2	TGCAGCGTTGATGGACTAGCGGGGGTAGATACGCAGTATTTT	CSVDGLAGVDTQYF
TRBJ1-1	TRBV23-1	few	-	TGCGCCAGCAGTCATGTAAACAGGATGAACACTGAAGCTTTCTTT	CASSHVNRMNTEAFF
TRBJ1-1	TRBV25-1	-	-	TGTGCCAGCAGTTTCGGGGGAGGCACTGAAGCTTTCTTT	CASSFGGGTEAFF
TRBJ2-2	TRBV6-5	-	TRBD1	TGTGCCACCTTTCTCCCGGGACAGGGTACCGGGGAGCTGTTTTTT	CATFLPGQGTGELFF
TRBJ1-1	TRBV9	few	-	TGTGCCAGCAGCGCCTCGGGGGGGCCTAGGGCTGAAGCTTTCTTT	CASSASGGPRAEAFF
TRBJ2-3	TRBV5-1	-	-	TGCGCCAGCAGCCCGAACACAGATACGCAGTATTTT	CASSPNTDTQYF
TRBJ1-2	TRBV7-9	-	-	TGTGCCAGCAGCTTAGAAATGTTCCAAGGCGCCACCTTC	CASSLEMFQGATF
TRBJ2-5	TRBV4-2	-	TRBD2	TGTGCCAGCAGCCAGGGACTAGCGGGAGAAGAGACCCAGTACTTC	CASSQGLAGEETQYF
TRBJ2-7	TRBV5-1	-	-	TGCGCCAGCAGCCCGGGACGTGACTACGAGCAGTACTTC	CASSPGRDYEQYF
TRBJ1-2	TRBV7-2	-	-	TGTGCCAGCAGCTTAGAAGGGACTATCTATGGCTACACCTTC	CASSLEGTIYGYTF
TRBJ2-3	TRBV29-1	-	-	TGCAGCGTTGTTCGGGGGTCAGATACGCAGTATTTT	CSVVRGSDTQYF
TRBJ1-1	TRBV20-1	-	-	TGCAGTGCTAGTGTGAGGGAGGAAGCTTTCTTT	CSASVREEAFF
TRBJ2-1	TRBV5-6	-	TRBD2	TGTGCCAGCGCTTATAGGGGACTAGAGTACAATGAGCAGTTCTTC	CASAYRGLEYNEQFF
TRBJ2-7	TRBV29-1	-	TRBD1	TGCAGCGTTGGACAGGGGTTCTCCTACGAGCAGTACTTC	CSVGQGFSYEQYF
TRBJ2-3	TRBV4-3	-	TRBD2	TGCGCCAGCAGCCCAAGCTCTCGACTAGCCACAGATACGCAGTATTTT	CASSPSSRLATDTQYF
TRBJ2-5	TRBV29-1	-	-	TGCAGCGTGCTACAGGTGGCCAGACAAGAGACCCAGTACTTC	CSVLQVARQETQYF
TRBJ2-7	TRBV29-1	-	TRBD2	TGCAGCATACTAGCGGGGTCCTACGAGCAGTACTTC	CSILAGSYEQYF
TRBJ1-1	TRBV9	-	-	TGTGCCAGCAGCCACCGGGAGAACACTGAAGCTTTCTTT	CASSHRENTEAFF
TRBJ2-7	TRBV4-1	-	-	TGCGCCAGCAGCCAATCTGAAGGATCCGGGGAGCAGTACTTC	CASSQSEGSGEQYF
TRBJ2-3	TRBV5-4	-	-	TGTGCCAGCAGCACTTCCACAGATACGCAGTATTTT	CASSTSTDTQYF
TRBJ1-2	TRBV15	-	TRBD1	TGTGCCACCAGCGCCGGACAGGGGTATGGCTACACCTTC	CATSAGQGYGYTF
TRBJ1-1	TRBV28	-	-	TGTGCCAGCAGTCTCCAATCAGGGAACACTGAAGCTTTCTTT	CASSLQSGNTEAFF
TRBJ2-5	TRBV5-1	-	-	TGCGCCAGCAGCTTGTCTTTCCCCACAGGCACGCAGGAGACCCAGTACTTC	CASSLSFPTGTQETQYF
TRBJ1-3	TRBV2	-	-	TGTGCCACCAAGAGAGGGTCTGGAAACACCATATATTTT	CATKRGSGNTIYF
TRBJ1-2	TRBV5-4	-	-	TGTGCCAGCAGCTACGTGGGGGATAACTATGGCTACACCTTC	CASSYVGDNYGYTF
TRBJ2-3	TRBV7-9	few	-	TGTGCCAGCAGCTCCCAGTTCACAGATACGCAGTATTTT	CASSSQFTDTQYF
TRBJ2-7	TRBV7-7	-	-	TGTGCCAGCAGCTTAGATCGGGGAAGCTACGAGCAGTACTTC	CASSLDRGSYEQYF
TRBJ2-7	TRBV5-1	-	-	TGCGCCAGCAGCTTGGACTATTCCTACGAGCAGTACTTC	CASSLDYSYEQYF
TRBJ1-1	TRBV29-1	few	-	TGCAGCGGGACGGCGAACACTGAAGCTTTCTTT	CSGTANTEAFF
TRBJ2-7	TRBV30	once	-	TGTGCCTGGGGAGTGAATAACGAGCAGTACTTC	CAWGVNNEQYF
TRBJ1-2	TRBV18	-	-	TGTGCCAGCTCACCATTAGTTAGGGACAACTTCTTCTCCACCTTC	CASSPLVRDNFFSTF
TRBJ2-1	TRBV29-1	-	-	TGCAGCGTTGAGAGACAGGCCCATGAGCAGTTCTTC	CSVERQAHEQFF
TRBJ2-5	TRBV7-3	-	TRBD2	TGTGCCAGCAGCTTGAGCGGGGGGCAAGAGACCCAGTACTTC	CASSLSGGQETQYF
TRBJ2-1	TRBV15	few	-	TGTGCCACCAGCAGAGACAGGGTGGTGAATGAGCAGTTCTTC	CATSRDRVVNEQFF
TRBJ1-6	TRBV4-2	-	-	TGTGCCAGCAGCCAGGAGGGGGACGGGTATTCACCCCTCCACTTT	CASSQEGDGYSPLHF
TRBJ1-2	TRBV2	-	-	TGTGCCAGCAGCGTTGGACAGCTTGGGGGCTATGGCTACACCTTC	CASSVGQLGGYGYTF
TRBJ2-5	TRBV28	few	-	TGTGCCAGCAGTTTGATAGTACTCCAAGAGACCCAGTACTTC	CASSLIVLQETQYF
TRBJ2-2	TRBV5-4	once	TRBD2	TGTGCCAGCAGCTCAGCGGGGGGGGACACCGGGGAGCTGTTTTTT	CASSSAGGDTGELFF
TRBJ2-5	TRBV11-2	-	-	TGTGCCAGCAGCTTAAATAGTGTCCGAGAGACCCAGTACTTC	CASSLNSVRETQYF
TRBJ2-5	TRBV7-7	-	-	TGTGCCAGCAGCTTGGTGGCAAAAGGAGAGACCCAGTACTTC	CASSLVAKGETQYF
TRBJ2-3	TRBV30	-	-	TGTGCCTGGAGTACCCGCGCCGCAGATACGCAGTATTTT	CAWSTRAADTQYF
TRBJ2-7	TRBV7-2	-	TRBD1	TGTGCCAGCAGCGTGAACAGGGGGCTCTACGAGCAGTACTTC	CASSVNRGLYEQYF
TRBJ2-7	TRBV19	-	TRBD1	TGTGCCAGTAGTATCCCGGGACAGCCGGCCTACGAGCAGTACTTC	CASSIPGQPAYEQYF